This TCR beta chain derives from a study of cytomegalovirus exposure and HLA in healthy donors. Study-wide results and limits: Later work found that TCR association rates differed between HLA loci; DRB1 had the most and HLA-C the fewest. TCR beta V- and J-gene trimming, according to a later analysis, was linked to a missense DCLRE1C variant.

The study ran its PCR with 60 Vbeta and 13 Jbeta primers. Method: immunoSEQ multiplex PCR; TCRdb's copy keeps in-frame clones and lacks some. The profile covers 130,000 to 150,000 clones, with roughly two thirds appearing a single time and 1% to 1.5% taken by the ten largest. Remarks on this clone: The antigen remains unidentified.

The CDR3 is 15 amino acids. Trimming stripped 0 bases from V and 12 bases from J, with 17 bases between. Germline values: CDR1 LGHNA, CDR2 YNFKEQ. The V call is TRBV4-2, the J call TRBJ1-4; D not certain. The sequence came from a woman in her forties in good health and CMV-seronegative. The sequenced sample consisted of PBMCs. CDR3 sequence reads: CASSQDWGGGGELFF. The CDR3 DNA reads TGTGCCAGCAGCCAAGATTGGGGTGGAGGAGGAGAACTGTTTTTT.